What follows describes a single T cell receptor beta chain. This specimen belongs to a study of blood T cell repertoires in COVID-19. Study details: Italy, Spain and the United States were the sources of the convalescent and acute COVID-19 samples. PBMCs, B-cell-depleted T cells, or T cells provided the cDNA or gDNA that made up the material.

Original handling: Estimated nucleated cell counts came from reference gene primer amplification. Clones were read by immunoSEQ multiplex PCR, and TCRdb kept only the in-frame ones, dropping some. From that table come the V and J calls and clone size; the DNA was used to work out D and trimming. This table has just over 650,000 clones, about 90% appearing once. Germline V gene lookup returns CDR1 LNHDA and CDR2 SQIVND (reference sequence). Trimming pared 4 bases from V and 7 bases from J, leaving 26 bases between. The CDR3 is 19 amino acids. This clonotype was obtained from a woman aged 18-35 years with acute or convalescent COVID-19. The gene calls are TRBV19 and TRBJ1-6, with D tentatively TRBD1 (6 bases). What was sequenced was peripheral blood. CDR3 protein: CASSKTGQGYEILNSPLHF. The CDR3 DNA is TGTGCCAGTAGTAAAACAGGTCAGGGGTACGAAATCCTAAATTCACCCCTCCACTTT.